These 8 T cell receptor beta chains share one sample of origin, sequenced in a study of blood T cell repertoires in COVID-19. Produced via immunoSEQ multiplex PCR; TCRdb's table is partial and in-frame only. In the table there are about 140,000 clones, 75% to 90% of which are singletons. Input material: peripheral blood. Receptor source: a man in his sixties with active or convalescent COVID-19.

This chain uses TRBV12-3 or TRBV12-4 with TRBJ1-4, with D unclear. Trimming pared 5 bases from V and 8 bases from J, leaving 12 bases between. The CDR3 covers 13 residues. CDR3 bases: TGTGCCAGCAGTGGCGTGGTGACAGAAAAACTGTTTTTT. Protein: CASSGVVTEKLFF.

V gene TRBV5-1 combines with J gene TRBJ2-3, with a weak D call TRBD2 (6 bases). V lost 0 bases, J lost 5 bases, and 7 bases lay in between. The CDR3 is 13 residues long. CDR1 and CDR2 from the germline V gene are SGHRS and YFSETQ. CDR3 sequence (DNA): TGCGCCAGCAGCTTGGGGAGGGGAGATACGCAGTATTTT. Translated: CASSLGRGDTQYF.

The J gene is TRBJ2-2, the V gene TRBV28; D possibly corresponds to TRBD1 (6 bases). Trimming took off 0 bases at V and 6 bases at J, with 17 bases between the two ends. In germline, CDR1 is MDHEN, CDR2 SYDVKM. The CDR3 covers 17 residues. CDR3 region: CASSLWEQGELAGELFF. As DNA, the CDR3 is TGTGCCAGCAGTTTATGGGAACAGGGCGAACTTGCCGGGGAGCTGTTTTTT.

This clone was detected only a few times. This chain connects TRBV6-5 to TRBJ2-6; D may be TRBD2 (5 bases). Germline assignment: CDR1 MNHEY and CDR2 SVGAGI. V lost 4 bases and J 0 bases, leaving 7 bases between the germline ends. The CDR3 has 15 residues. The CDR3 here is CASSSTSSGANVLTF. CDR3 sequence (DNA): TGTGCCAGCAGTTCCACTAGCTCTGGGGCCAACGTCCTGACTTTC.

The chain uses TRBV7-3 and TRBJ1-4; TRBD1 matches at 7 bases. CDR3 size: 15 residues. V shed 3 bases and J 2 bases; nucleotides not matched to a gene: 3. CDR1 SGHTA and CDR2 FQGTGA come from the germline V gene. The CDR3: CASSLTGMTNEKLFF. CDR3 DNA sequence: TGTGCCAGCAGCTTGACAGGGATGACTAATGAAAAACTGTTTTTT.

The rearrangement joins TRBV24-1 to TRBJ2-1, with 10 bases identical to TRBD2. The ends lost 3 bases at V and 4 bases at J; junction bases unmatched: 14. The CDR3 extends over 19 amino acids. CDR1 and CDR2 from the germline V gene are KGHDR and SFDVKD. CDR3 nucleotide sequence: TGTGCCACCAGTGATGTTTGTGCCCAGCGGGAGGGGTTATACAATGAGCAGTTCTTC. Encoded protein: CATSDVCAQREGLYNEQFF.

The chain employs TRBV28 and TRBJ2-5; 12 positions match TRBD2. The ends lost 5 bases at V and 5 bases at J; junction bases unmatched: 6. CDR3 length equals 15 residues. Germline-derived CDR1 and CDR2 are MDHEN and SYDVKM. The CDR3 DNA sequence: TGTGCCAGCAGTCTAACTAGCGGGAGGTTGGAGACCCAGTACTTC. Translating gives CASSLTSGRLETQYF.

This chain connects TRBV5-1 to TRBJ1-2, with D perhaps TRBD1 (6 bases). The germline V gene has CDR1 SGHRS and CDR2 YFSETQ. The CDR3 is made up of 14 amino acids. V was shortened by 1 base and J by 6 bases, with 13 bases between the two germline ends. In nucleotides, the CDR3 is TGCGCCAGCAGCTTGAACAGGGTGAAAAATGGCTACACCTTC. Its protein product is CASSLNRVKNGYTF.